Listed below are T cell receptor beta chains from one sample, sequenced in a study of OX40 agonist ivuxolimab in advanced cancers. The assay was immunoSEQ multiplex PCR, and TCRdb's table has in-frame clones only and misses some. The sample consists of over 30,000 clones, 65% to 80% of them appearing once. The input for sequencing was CD4+ or CD8+ T cells sorted from blood, taken in a trial of the OX40 agonist ivuxolimab. The receptors here all came from an adult with an advanced solid tumor such as melanoma, head and neck, liver or kidney cancer. Each CDR3 is given with its conserved first and last residue. The order of the fields is CDR3 DNA, CDR3 protein, clone size, D gene, V gene, J gene. The D gene is left open where the match is weak. Size values are once, few and many counts, or a class for expanded clones, and some rows have none.

TGTGCCAGCAGCCCGGACAGTTTCTATGGCTACACCTTC	CASSPDSFYGYTF	NA	NA	TRBV7-6	TRBJ1-2
TGTGCCAGCTCCCAAAATCAGGGCACAGATACGCAGTATTTT	CASSQNQGTDTQYF	NA	NA	TRBV18	TRBJ2-3
TGTGCCAGCAGCGTAGGTAGGACAGGGCGCACCGGGGAGCTGTTTTTT	CASSVGRTGRTGELFF	NA	TRBD1	TRBV9	TRBJ2-2
TGTGCCAGCAGCTTAATCGCAGGGGGCTGGGGCGAGACCCAGTACTTC	CASSLIAGGWGETQYF	NA	TRBD1	TRBV7-2	TRBJ2-5
TGTGCCAGCAGTGGAGCTAGCGGGGGGTACGACGAGCAGTACTTC	CASSGASGGYDEQYF	NA	TRBD2	TRBV6-1	TRBJ2-7
TGTGCCTGGAGCTGGGGGGACACTGAAGCTTTCTTT	CAWSWGDTEAFF	NA	NA	TRBV30	TRBJ1-1
TGTGCCAGCAGCCCAGGACAGGTTTCCTACAATGAGCAGTTCTTC	CASSPGQVSYNEQFF	once	TRBD1	TRBV28	TRBJ2-1
TGTGCCAGCAGCTTACACCCAGCAGGACAGGGGATGAACACTGAAGCTTTCTTT	CASSLHPAGQGMNTEAFF	NA	TRBD1	TRBV7-6	TRBJ1-1
TGTGCCAGCAGCCTGCTCGGACAGTTTGAAAAACTGTTTTTT	CASSLLGQFEKLFF	NA	NA	TRBV7-9	TRBJ1-4
TGTGCCAGCAGTTACGAAGGACTAGCGGGGAGGAGGCAGTATTTT	CASSYEGLAGRRQYF	NA	TRBD2	TRBV6-5	TRBJ2-3
TGTGCCAGCACCCCCGGGACTACCTACAATGAGCAGTTCTTC	CASTPGTTYNEQFF	NA	TRBD2	TRBV28	TRBJ2-1
TGTGCCAGTAAACAGCAAAGCTCCTATAATTCACCCCTCCACTTT	CASKQQSSYNSPLHF	NA	NA	TRBV2	TRBJ1-6
TGTGCCAGCAGTTACGACAGGGGGTTCCAAAAACTGTTTTTT	CASSYDRGFQKLFF	NA	TRBD1	TRBV6-5	TRBJ1-4
TGTGCCAGCAGGTTTGGTGATAGCACAGATACGCAGTATTTT	CASRFGDSTDTQYF	few	NA	TRBV2	TRBJ2-3
TGTGCCTGGAGTCATGGGCAGGGGGCGTACAATGAGCAGTTCTTC	CAWSHGQGAYNEQFF	NA	TRBD1	TRBV30	TRBJ2-1
TGTGCCAGCAGTGCCCATCGACAGGTCACTGAAGCTTTCTTT	CASSAHRQVTEAFF	NA	NA	TRBV6-1	TRBJ1-1
TGTGCCAGCAGTGGGGGCTTCGGGCGGGACGCCTACGAGCAGTACTTC	CASSGGFGRDAYEQYF	NA	NA	TRBV28	TRBJ2-7
TGTGCCAGCAGTTTATTTCGGCCATCTGGAAACACCATATATTTT	CASSLFRPSGNTIYF	NA	NA	TRBV28	TRBJ1-3